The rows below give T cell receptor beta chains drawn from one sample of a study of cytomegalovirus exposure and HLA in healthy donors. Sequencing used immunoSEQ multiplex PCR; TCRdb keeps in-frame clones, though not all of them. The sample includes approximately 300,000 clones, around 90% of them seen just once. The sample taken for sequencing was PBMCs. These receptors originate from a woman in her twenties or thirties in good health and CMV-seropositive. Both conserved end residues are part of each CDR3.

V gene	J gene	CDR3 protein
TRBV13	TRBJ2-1	CASSLGTLILSSYNEQFF
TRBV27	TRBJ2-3	CASSTRGLAWGTDTQYF
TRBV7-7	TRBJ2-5	CASSLTSAETQYF
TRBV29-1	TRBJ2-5	CSVAVFGGPQETQYF
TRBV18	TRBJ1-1	CASSPPEGVGEAFF
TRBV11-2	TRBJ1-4	CASSPGQTFNEKLFF
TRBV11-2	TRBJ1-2	CASSFDSGPGYTF
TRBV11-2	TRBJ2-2	CASRHTGELFF
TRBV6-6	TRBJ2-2	CASSYSGSPGELFF
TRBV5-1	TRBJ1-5	CASSRAIDQPQHF
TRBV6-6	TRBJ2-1	CASSYRDSYNEQFF
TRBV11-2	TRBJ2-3	CASSWGATSTDTQYF
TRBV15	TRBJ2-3	CATSRQGLGTDTQYF
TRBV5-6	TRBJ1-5	CASSLAGTGRQPQHF
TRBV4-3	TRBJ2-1	CASSQEGRVYNEQFF
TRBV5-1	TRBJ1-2	CASSLQTGQSYGYTF
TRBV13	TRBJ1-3	CASTTSYRRYKGNTIYF
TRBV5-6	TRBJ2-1	CASSFETSGRNEQFF
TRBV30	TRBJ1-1	CACDQDKGREAFF
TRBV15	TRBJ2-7	CATSSDRGFEQYF
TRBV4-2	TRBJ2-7	CASSQETSGSGEQYF
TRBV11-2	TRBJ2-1	CASSLAADRAYNEQFF
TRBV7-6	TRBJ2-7	CASSLQSGSYEQYF
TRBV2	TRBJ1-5	CASSDPNQPQHF
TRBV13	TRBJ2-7	CASSLGGVVYEQYF
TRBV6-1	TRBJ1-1	CASSRVFDTEAFF
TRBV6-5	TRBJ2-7	CASRRDGAYEQYF
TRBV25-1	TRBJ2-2	CASSVPLGDTGELFF
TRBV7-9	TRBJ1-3	CASRDENTIYF
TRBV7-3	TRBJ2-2	CASSQQPNTGELFF
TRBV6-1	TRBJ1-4	CASSVQRGTNEKLFF
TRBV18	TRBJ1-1	CASSLRSDVNTEAFF
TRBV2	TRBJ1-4	CASSPRTGKNEKLFF
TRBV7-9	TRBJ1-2	CASSREGTVYGYTF
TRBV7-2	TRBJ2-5	CASSLTTSGGSTQYF
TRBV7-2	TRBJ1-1	CASSRLTGSMNTEAFF
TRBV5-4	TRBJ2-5	CASSLGGPETQYF
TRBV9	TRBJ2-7	CASSVEPRGGGYEQYF
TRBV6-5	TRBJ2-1	CASSPGGAYNEQFF
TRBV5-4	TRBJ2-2	CASSLSGPTGELFF
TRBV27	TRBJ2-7	CASSFNGYEQYF
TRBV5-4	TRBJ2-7	CASSDRSGTGRSYEQYF
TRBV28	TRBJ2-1	CASSLPLVASDEQFF
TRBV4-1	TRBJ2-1	CASSLSPGAYNEQFF
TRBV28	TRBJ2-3	CASIPYPGTSDSTDTQYF